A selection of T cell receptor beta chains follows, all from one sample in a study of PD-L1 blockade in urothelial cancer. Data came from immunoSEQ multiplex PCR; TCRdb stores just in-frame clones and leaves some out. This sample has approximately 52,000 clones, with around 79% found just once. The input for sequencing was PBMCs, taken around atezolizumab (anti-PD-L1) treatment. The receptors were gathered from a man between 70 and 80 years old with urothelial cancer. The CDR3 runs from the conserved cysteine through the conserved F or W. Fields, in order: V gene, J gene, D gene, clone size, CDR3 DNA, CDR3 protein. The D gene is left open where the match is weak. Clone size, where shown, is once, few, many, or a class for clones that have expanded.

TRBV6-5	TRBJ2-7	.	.	TGTGCCAGCAGTTTGGGGGGGGGCTGGAGCGAGCAGTACTTC	CASSLGGGWSEQYF
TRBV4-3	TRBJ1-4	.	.	TGCGCCAGCAGCCAAGATATCGGGGAAAAACTGTTTTTT	CASSQDIGEKLFF
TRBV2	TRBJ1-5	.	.	TGTGCCAGCAGTGACGACAGGAATCAGCCCCAGCATTTT	CASSDDRNQPQHF
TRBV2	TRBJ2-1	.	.	TGTGCCAGCAGTGAACTGGGCGCGTACAATGAGCAGTTCTTC	CASSELGAYNEQFF
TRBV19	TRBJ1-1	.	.	TGTGCCAGTAGTAATCCGGGGGGGCCGGTCACTGAAGCTTTCTTT	CASSNPGGPVTEAFF
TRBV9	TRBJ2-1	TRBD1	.	TGTGCCAGCAGCGTATGGCCTCCGGGACAGGGGGCGCCTAGCTCCTACAATGAGCAGTTCTTC	CASSVWPPGQGAPSSYNEQFF
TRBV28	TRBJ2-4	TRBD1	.	TGTGCCAGCAGACAGACAGGGGAGCCAAACATTCAGTACTTC	CASRQTGEPNIQYF
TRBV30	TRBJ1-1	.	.	TGTGCCTGGAGTAGCGGGGGTATGAACACTGAAGCTTTCTTT	CAWSSGGMNTEAFF
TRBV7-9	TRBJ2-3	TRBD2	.	TGTGCCAGCACCTCCAAGGGACTAGCGGGGGGGCGAGGAGATACGCAGTATTTT	CASTSKGLAGGRGDTQYF
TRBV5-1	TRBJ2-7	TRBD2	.	TGCGCCAGTACTGGGACTAGCGGACCCTACGAGCAGTACTTC	CASTGTSGPYEQYF
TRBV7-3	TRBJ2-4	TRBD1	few	TGTGCCAGCAGCTTAACGTCCACAGGGGTCCAAAACATTCAGTACTTC	CASSLTSTGVQNIQYF
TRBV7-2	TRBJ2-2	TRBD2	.	TGTGCCAGCAGCTGGGGACTAGCGGGGGAGCTGTTTTTT	CASSWGLAGELFF
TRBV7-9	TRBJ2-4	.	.	TGTGCCAGCAGCCCACCGAAGGCGGGGGCCAAAAACATTCAGTACTTC	CASSPPKAGAKNIQYF
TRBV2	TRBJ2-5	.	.	TGTGCCAGCAGTATTTCCAGGGGAAGGGAGACCCAGTACTTC	CASSISRGRETQYF
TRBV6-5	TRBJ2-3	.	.	TGTGCCAGCAGTTCACGTGGAGCCCATACGCAGTATTTT	CASSSRGAHTQYF
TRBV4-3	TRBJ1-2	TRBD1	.	TGCGCCAGCAGCCAAGACCTACAGGGGATTAACTATGGCTACACCTTC	CASSQDLQGINYGYTF
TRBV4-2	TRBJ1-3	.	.	TGTGCCAGCAGCCGAGAAATAAACAGAGGGTCCTCTGGAAACACCATATATTTT	CASSREINRGSSGNTIYF
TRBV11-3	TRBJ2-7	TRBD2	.	TGTGCCAGCAGCTTGACTAGCGGCTCCTACGAGCAGTACTTC	CASSLTSGSYEQYF
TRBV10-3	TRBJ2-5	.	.	TGTGCCATCAGTGAGCGAGATCAAGAGACCCAGTACTTC	CAISERDQETQYF
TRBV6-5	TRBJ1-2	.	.	TGTGCCAGCAGTTACTCGGGGAGGAAGAAAGGCGGCTACACCTTC	CASSYSGRKKGGYTF
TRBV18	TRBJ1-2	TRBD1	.	TGTGCCAGCTCACCGAGTCCCGGGACAGGCTATGGCTACACCTTC	CASSPSPGTGYGYTF
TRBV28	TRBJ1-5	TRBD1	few	TGTGCCAGCAGCCCCCTAAGGACAGGGGGCCATCAGCCCCAGCATTTT	CASSPLRTGGHQPQHF
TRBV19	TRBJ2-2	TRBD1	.	TGTGCCAGTAGTATTTTGGGACAGGGAGCCGGGGAGCTGTTTTTT	CASSILGQGAGELFF
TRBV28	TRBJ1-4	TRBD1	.	TGTGCCAGCAGTTCTCACCGGGACAGGGGTGAAAAACTGTTTTTT	CASSSHRDRGEKLFF
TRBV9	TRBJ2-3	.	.	TGTGCCAGCTCCTCCGGGGAACAGGGCGTCCGGGATACGCAGTATTTT	CASSSGEQGVRDTQYF
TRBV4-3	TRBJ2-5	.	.	TGCGCCAGCAGCCAAACATGGGGCGAGACCCAGTACTTC	CASSQTWGETQYF
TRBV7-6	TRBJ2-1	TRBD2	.	TGTGCCAGCAGCTTAGTGATTCAGACTAGCGGGAGCTCCTACAATGAGCAGTTCTTC	CASSLVIQTSGSSYNEQFF
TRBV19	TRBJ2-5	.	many	TGTGCCACCACAGGACCACCCGGGGAGACCCAGTACTTC	CATTGPPGETQYF
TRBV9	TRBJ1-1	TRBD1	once	TGTGCCAGCAGCGGCAGACAGGGGGGACTCACTGAAGCTTTCTTT	CASSGRQGGLTEAFF
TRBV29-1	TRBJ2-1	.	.	TGCAGCGCCCACCTGCGGAGGGCCGCGGGCTATGAGCAGTTCTTC	CSAHLRRAAGYEQFF
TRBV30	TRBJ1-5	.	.	TGTGCCTGTAACAGGAGCGCAAGCAATCAGCCCCAGCATTTT	CACNRSASNQPQHF
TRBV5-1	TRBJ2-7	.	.	TGCGCCAGCAAAGTAGCGGTGACGACCTACGAGCAGTACTTC	CASKVAVTTYEQYF
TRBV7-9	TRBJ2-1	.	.	TGTGCCAGCAGGTCCGACAACCCCGAGGGGTTCTTC	CASRSDNPEGFF
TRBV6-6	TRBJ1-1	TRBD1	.	TGTGCCAGCAGCCTAACGGGACAGGGGGCCGAAGCTTTCTTT	CASSLTGQGAEAFF
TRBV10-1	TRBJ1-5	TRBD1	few	TGCGCCAGCATTAGCCGGGACAGGGCTCATAGCAATCAGCCCCAGCATTTT	CASISRDRAHSNQPQHF
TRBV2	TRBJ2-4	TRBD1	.	TGTGCCAGCACCTATGACAGGGCTTCATACATTCAGTACTTC	CASTYDRASYIQYF
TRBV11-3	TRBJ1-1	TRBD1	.	TGTGCCAGCAGCTCCAGGGGGGACACTGAAGCTTTCTTT	CASSSRGDTEAFF
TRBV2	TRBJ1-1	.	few	TGTGCCAGCAGTGTCGGGAGCACTGAAGCTTTCTTT	CASSVGSTEAFF
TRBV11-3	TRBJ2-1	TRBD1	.	TGTGCCAGCGGCAGACAGGGGAACAATGAGCAGTTCTTC	CASGRQGNNEQFF
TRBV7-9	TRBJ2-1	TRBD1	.	TGTGCCAGCAGTCCGACAGGGGGCTACAATGAGCAGTTCTTC	CASSPTGGYNEQFF
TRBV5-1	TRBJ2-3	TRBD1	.	TGCGCCAGCAGCTTGGGGGGGACAGGGGTCACAGATACGCAGTATTTT	CASSLGGTGVTDTQYF
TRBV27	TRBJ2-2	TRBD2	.	TGTGCCAGCAGGGGTAGCGGGAGGGCCGGGGAGCTGTTTTTT	CASRGSGRAGELFF
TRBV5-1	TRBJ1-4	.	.	TGCGCCAGCAGCTTGGAGGGGCAGGGGAATGAAAAACTGTTTTTT	CASSLEGQGNEKLFF
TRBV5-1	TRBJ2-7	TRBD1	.	TGCGCCAGCAGCTCAACTGACAGGGGCGAGCAGTACTTC	CASSSTDRGEQYF
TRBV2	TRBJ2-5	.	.	TGTGCCAGCAAGCGGAATCTTCAAGAGACCCAGTACTTC	CASKRNLQETQYF